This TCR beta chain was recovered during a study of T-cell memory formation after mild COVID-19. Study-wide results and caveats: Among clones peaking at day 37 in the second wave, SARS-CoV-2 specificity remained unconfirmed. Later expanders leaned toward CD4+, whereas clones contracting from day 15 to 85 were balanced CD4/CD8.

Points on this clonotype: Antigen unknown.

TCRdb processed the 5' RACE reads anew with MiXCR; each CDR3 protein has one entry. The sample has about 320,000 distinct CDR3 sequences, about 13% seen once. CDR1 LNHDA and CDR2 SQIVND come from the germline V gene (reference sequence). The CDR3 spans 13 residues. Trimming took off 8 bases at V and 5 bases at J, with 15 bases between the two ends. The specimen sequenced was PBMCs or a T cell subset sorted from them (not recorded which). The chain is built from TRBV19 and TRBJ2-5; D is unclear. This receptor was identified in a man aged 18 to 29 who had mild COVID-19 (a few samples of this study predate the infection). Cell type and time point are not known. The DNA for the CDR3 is TGTGCCAGTTCAGTTTCAAGGTTGGAGACCCAGTACTTC. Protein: CASSVSRLETQYF. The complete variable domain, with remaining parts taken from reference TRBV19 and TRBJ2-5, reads DGGITQSPKYLFRKEGQNVTLSCEQNLNHDAMYWYRQDPGQGLRLIYYSQIVNDFQKGDIAEGYSVSREKKESFPLTVTSAQKNPTAFYLCASSVSRLETQYFGPGTRLLVL.